The 16 T cell receptor beta chains in this list originate from one sample, sequenced in a study of blood T cells in healthy people across ages. Through a sample-barcoded 5' primer and a J-beta primer mix, a second PCR was run for roughly 6 to 12 cycles. From the 5' RACE reads, TCRdb called clonotypes with MiXCR, one entry per CDR3 protein. The table has approximately 1.5 million distinct CDR3 sequences, 34% seen once; the top ten hold about 10%. Sequencing was carried out using blood. The receptor source for this set is a woman aged 25 to 39 in good health.

Only one count was recorded for this clonotype. This chain joins TRBV2 and TRBJ2-5; TRBD2 aligns across 8 bases. The V gene's germline CDR1 is SNHLY and CDR2 FYNNEI. This CDR3 has 16 amino acids. V trimming: 10 bases; J trimming: 3 bases; junction bases outside the gene matches: 16. The chain's CDR3 is CANNHRLAGGKETQYF. CDR3 coding DNA: TGTGCCAACAACCACCGGTTGGCGGGGGGTAAAGAGACCCAGTACTTC.

The rearrangement joins TRBV11-1 to TRBJ2-7; D call uncertain. The CDR3 is made up of 13 amino acids. Trimming shortened V by 7 bases and J by 2 bases, and 12 bases separated the two germline ends. The germline CDR1 and CDR2 sequences are SGHAT and FQDESV (reference sequence). As DNA, the CDR3 is TGTGCCAGCACCCTTACAGATACCTACGAGCAGTACTTC. It yields the protein CASTLTDTYEQYF.

A note on this clonotype: A read error may explain this, as a much larger clone is one base away. This rearrangement joins TRBV10-3 to TRBJ2-1; D may be TRBD2 (6 bases). This CDR3 region has 14 residues. From germline, CDR1 is ENHRY and CDR2 SYGVKD. Here the CDR3 reads CAISEGREGNGQFF. The CDR3 nucleotides are TGTGCCATCAGTGAGGGGCGGGAAGGCAATGGGCAGTTCTTC.

V usage is TRBV15 and J usage is TRBJ2-1; 14 bases are a match to TRBD2. V dropped 3 bases and J dropped 8; count of bases not matched to a gene: 15. Germline-derived CDR1 and CDR2 are LNHNV and YYDKDF (reference sequence). The CDR3 loop spans 19 amino acids. The DNA of the CDR3 is TGTGCCACCAGCAGTGGGACCTTAGGGGGGACTAGCGGGAGTTATGAGCAGTTCTTC. As protein: CATSSGTLGGTSGSYEQFF.

The genes are TRBV9 and TRBJ1-2; D perhaps matches TRBD1 (6 bases). CDR3 length: 16 amino acids. With 2 bases removed from V and 4 bases from J, the gap between germline ends came to 18 bases. CDR1 is SGDLS and CDR2 is YYNGEE in the germline V gene. CDR3 nucleotides: TGTGCCAGCAGCGTCGAAGGGGGGCCGGTTTCCTATGGCTACACCTTC. Amino acid sequence: CASSVEGGPVSYGYTF.

This clonotype appeared a few times. The chain uses TRBV20-1 and TRBJ2-3; 9 nucleotides align to TRBD2. The V segment lost 5 bases and the J segment 5 bases; nucleotides outside the gene matches: 8. Germline V gene lookup returns CDR1 DFQATT and CDR2 SNEGSKA (reference sequence). This CDR3 contains 14 residues. DNA of the CDR3: TGCAGTGCTGGGTTAGCGGGGGCGGGAGATACGCAGTATTTT. It specifies CSAGLAGAGDTQYF.

This clonotype came up many times. This chain connects TRBV5-1 to TRBJ2-1, with 10 nucleotides matching TRBD1. The CDR3 is 17 amino acids. Germline-derived CDR1 and CDR2 are SGHRS and YFSETQ. V shed 0 bases and J 7 bases; nucleotides not matched to a gene: 10. As DNA, the CDR3 is TGCGCCAGCAGCTTGGTATTAGGGACAGGGGACGGGAATGAGCAGTTCTTC. This codes for CASSLVLGTGDGNEQFF.

This clonotype was seen at least ten times. The chain has TRBV4-1 and TRBJ2-5; D is unresolved. This CDR3 is built from 12 residues. From germline, CDR1 is MGHRA and CDR2 YSYEKL. The ends were cut back, 3 bases at V and 5 bases at J, with 7 bases in the middle. Here the CDR3 DNA reads TGCGCCAGCAGCCAGCAGGAGGAGACCCAGTACTTC. As protein: CASSQQEETQYF.

Comments on this clonotype: The junction and the germline gene differ at one end; a read error may be behind it. The chain carries TRBV11-2 and TRBJ1-2; possible D gene TRBD1, 5 bases. CDR3 length equals 14 residues. Germline assignment: CDR1 SGHAT and CDR2 FQNNGV. The CDR3 spells CARSFDQGDYGYTF. In DNA, the CDR3 is TGTGCCCGCAGCTTCGACCAGGGAGACTATGGCTACACCTTC.

The gene calls are TRBV13 and TRBJ1-1; TRBD1 is a possible D gene (5 bases). There are 16 residues in the CDR3. Germline V gives CDR1 PRHDT, CDR2 FYEKMQ (reference sequence). Trimming left V 1 base short and J 0 bases short, with 12 bases between. This CDR3 is CASSLARVGLNTEAFF. Here the CDR3 DNA reads TGTGCCAGCAGCTTAGCCAGGGTGGGGCTGAACACTGAAGCTTTCTTT.

This clonotype came up a few times. The chain links TRBV24-1 to TRBJ1-1, with D perhaps TRBD1 (5 bases). Per the germline V gene, CDR1 is KGHDR and CDR2 is SFDVKD. The CDR3 spans 13 residues. The V end was cut by 7 bases, the J end by 8 bases, with 16 bases between. CDR3 in amino acids: CATSHRGGAEAFF. CDR3 bases: TGTGCCACCAGCCACCGGGGGGGAGCGGAAGCTTTCTTT.

The V gene is TRBV4-1, the J gene TRBJ1-5; D uncertain. The length of the CDR3 is 14 residues. V was clipped by 0 bases and J by 5 bases, with 8 bases between them. Per the germline V gene, CDR1 is MGHRA and CDR2 is YSYEKL. The CDR3 nucleotides read TGCGCCAGCAGCCAAGAGAGGGTGGATCAGCCCCAGCATTTT. As protein: CASSQERVDQPQHF.

The gene calls are TRBV2 and TRBJ1-2; D gene unclear. V was trimmed by 4 bases and J by 4 bases, leaving 10 bases between them. The V gene's germline CDR1 is SNHLY and CDR2 FYNNEI. The length of the CDR3 is 13 residues. CDR3 loop: CASSGNRSYGYTF. The CDR3 DNA sequence: TGTGCCAGCAGTGGGAACCGGAGCTATGGCTACACCTTC.

A few counts support this clonotype. Here the CDR3 reads CARKGRKGGEQYF. CDR3 DNA: TGTGCCCGGAAGGGCCGAAAGGGGGGGGAGCAGTACTTC. The V gene is TRBV30, the J gene TRBJ2-5; TRBD2 might be the D (7 bases). The ends were cut back, 8 bases at V and 11 bases at J, with 24 bases in the middle. The V gene's germline CDR1 is GTSNPN and CDR2 SVGIG (reference sequence). This CDR3 has 13 residues.

The CDR3 loop reads CASRPGTSAGYEQYF. The DNA for the CDR3 is TGTGCCAGCCGCCCCGGGACTAGCGCAGGTTACGAGCAGTACTTC. This chain joins TRBV5-4 and TRBJ2-7, with 10 positions matching TRBD2. CDR3 length: 15 residues. Trimming took 7 bases from V and 4 from J; bases not matched to a gene: 11. Germline V gene lookup returns CDR1 SGHNT and CDR2 YYREEE (reference sequence). Full variable domain (rest looked up from reference TRBV5-4 and TRBJ2-7): ETGVTQSPTHLIKTRGQQVTLRCSSQSGHNTVSWYQQALGQGPQFIFQYYREEENGRGNFPPRFSGLQFPNYSSELNVNALELDDSALYLCASRPGTSAGYEQYFGPGTRLTVT.

This clonotype has more than one count but fewer than ten. This chain connects TRBV6-6 to TRBJ2-1; D is uncertain. V dropped 0 bases and J dropped 5 bases, with 5 bases sitting between them. Germline V lookup: CDR1 MNHNY, CDR2 SVGAGI (reference sequence). The CDR3 covers 13 residues. The CDR3 reads CASSYSMNNEQFF. The CDR3 DNA follows: TGTGCCAGCAGTTACTCGATGAACAATGAGCAGTTCTTC.